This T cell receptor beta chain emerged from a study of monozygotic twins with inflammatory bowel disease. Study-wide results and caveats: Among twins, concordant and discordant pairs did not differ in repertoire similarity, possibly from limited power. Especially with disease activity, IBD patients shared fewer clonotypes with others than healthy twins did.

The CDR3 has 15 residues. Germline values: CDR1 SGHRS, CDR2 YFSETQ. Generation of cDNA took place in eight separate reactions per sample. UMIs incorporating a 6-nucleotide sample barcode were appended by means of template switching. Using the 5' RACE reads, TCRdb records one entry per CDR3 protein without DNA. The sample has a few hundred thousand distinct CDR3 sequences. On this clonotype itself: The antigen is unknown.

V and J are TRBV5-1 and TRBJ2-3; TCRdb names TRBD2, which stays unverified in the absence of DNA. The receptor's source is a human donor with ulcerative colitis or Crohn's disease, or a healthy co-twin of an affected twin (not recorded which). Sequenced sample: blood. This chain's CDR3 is CASSTLAGGTDTQYF.